The 15 T cell receptor beta chains reported below all come from one sample, sequenced in a study of T cells after yellow fever vaccination. A single record per CDR3 protein comes from TCRdb applying MiXCR to the 5' RACE reads. The table has roughly 350,000 distinct CDR3 sequences, about 4% seen once; the top ten hold around 23%. Sequenced material: PBMCs, taken 5 days after the yellow fever booster vaccination. The receptors here all came from a young man who received the YFV17D yellow fever vaccine.

The chain combines TRBV7-8 with TRBJ2-2; 7 nucleotides align to TRBD1. The CDR3 extends over 17 amino acids. V gave up 5 bases and J gave up 0 bases; unmatched junction bases: 9. Germline V gives CDR1 SGHVS, CDR2 FQNEAQ. CDR3 in DNA: TGTGCCAGCAGCCCTAAGCGGACAGGCGCGAACACCGGGGAGCTGTTTTTT. Its protein is CASSPKRTGANTGELFF.

The J gene is TRBJ1-1, the V gene TRBV2; D not certain. CDR3 size: 16 residues. Germline V gene lookup returns CDR1 SNHLY and CDR2 FYNNEI. V lost 2 bases, J lost 1 base, and 14 bases lay in between. The CDR3 is CASSEPLGLRNTEAFF. The CDR3 nucleotides read TGTGCCAGCAGTGAACCCCTTGGACTCAGGAACACTGAAGCTTTCTTT.

The table lists this clonotype with many counts. J is TRBJ1-6 and V is TRBV10-3; TRBD1 matches at 8 bases. From germline, CDR1 is ENHRY and CDR2 SYGVKD. V lost 3 bases, J lost 9 bases, and 10 bases stayed unmatched. This CDR3 has 16 amino acids. CDR3 protein: CAISDRARDRSSPLHF. In DNA form, the CDR3 reads TGTGCCATCAGTGATCGTGCCAGGGACAGGTCTTCACCCCTCCACTTT.

The genes are TRBV12-3 or TRBV12-4 and TRBJ2-5; D perhaps matches TRBD2 (6 bases). V lost 3 bases to trimming and J lost 6 bases, with 17 bases between them. This CDR3 has 15 amino acids. CDR3 coding DNA: TGTGCCAGCAGTTTTGAGGCGGGGTCGTCGCAGACCCAGTACTTC. The encoded protein is CASSFEAGSSQTQYF.

This clonotype was seen only a few times. The chain carries TRBV10-3 and TRBJ2-7, with TRBD1 matching 7 bases. This CDR3 is 15 amino acids long. V lost 0 bases, J lost 1 base, and 3 bases stayed unmatched. Germline V lookup: CDR1 ENHRY, CDR2 SYGVKD. DNA of the CDR3: TGTGCCATCAGTGAGTCAAACAGGGGATCCTACGAGCAGTACTTC. Encoded protein: CAISESNRGSYEQYF.

This chain joins TRBV4-2 and TRBJ2-1; TRBD1 is a possible D gene (6 bases). Germline V CDR1 and CDR2: LGHNA, YNFKEQ. The ends were cut back, 4 bases at V and 3 bases at J, with 16 bases in the middle. The CDR3 runs 16 residues. The DNA of the CDR3 is TGTGCCAGCAGCCGAGAGACAGGCGGAGGCTACAATGAGCAGTTCTTC. Translated: CASSRETGGGYNEQFF.

This clonotype was detected ten times or more. The chain uses TRBV12-3 or TRBV12-4 and TRBJ2-7; 10 nucleotides match TRBD1. This CDR3 has 14 amino acids. V lost 7 bases, J lost 12 bases, and 15 bases stayed unmatched. This CDR3 reads CASTPTGGHLGPYF. The CDR3 DNA reads as TGTGCCAGCACCCCGACAGGGGGCCACCTTGGCCCGTACTTC.

This clonotype was counted ten times or more. The rearrangement joins TRBV12-3 or TRBV12-4 to TRBJ2-5, with 11 bases matching TRBD2. V shed 5 bases, J shed 3 bases, and the junction held 2 bases outside the gene matches. This CDR3 is 14 amino acids long. CDR3 sequence reads: CASSEGLAEETQYF. In DNA form, the CDR3 reads TGTGCCAGCAGTGAGGGACTAGCGGAAGAGACCCAGTACTTC.

This clonotype was found many times. This chain joins TRBV10-3 and TRBJ2-3, with 7 bases fitting TRBD2. Germline V gene sequence: CDR1 ENHRY, CDR2 SYGVKD. CDR3 length: 17 amino acids. Trimming at V came to 4 bases and at J to 0 bases, leaving 10 bases not matched to a gene. Here the CDR3 reads CAISGPSSGLSTDTQYF. Written as DNA, the CDR3 is TGTGCCATCAGTGGCCCCTCTAGCGGCTTAAGCACAGATACGCAGTATTTT.

This clonotype was counted a few times. V usage is TRBV6-5 and J usage is TRBJ1-4, with 7 positions matching TRBD1. Germline V gives CDR1 MNHEY, CDR2 SVGAGI. This CDR3 comprises 19 residues. V was pared by 6 bases and J by 3 bases, with 19 bases of the junction left unmatched. CDR3 bases: TGTGCCAGCAGCCCTGACAGGGCTTCGGAGTGGGCAGCTAATGAAAAACTGTTTTTT. This codes for CASSPDRASEWAANEKLFF.

The CDR3 sequence: CASSYPGGRKLYEQYF. CDR3 in DNA: TGTGCCAGCAGTTATCCCGGGGGGCGTAAACTTTACGAGCAGTACTTC. This chain links TRBV6-6 with TRBJ2-7, with TRBD2 as a possible D gene (7 bases). CDR1 and CDR2 from the germline V gene are MNHNY and SVGAGI (reference sequence). This CDR3 has 16 residues. V shed 3 bases and J shed 4 bases, with 19 bases lying between them.

This clonotype was observed a few times. This chain joins TRBV29-1 and TRBJ1-2; the D is unclear. Germline CDR1 and CDR2: SQVTM and ANQGSEA. The CDR3 loop spans 14 amino acids. V gave up 1 base and J gave up 6 bases, with 15 bases separating them. The CDR3 nucleotides read TGCAGCGTTGAAGGGTCGGGGAGGGATGATGGCTACACCTTC. It translates to CSVEGSGRDDGYTF.

This clonotype was recorded many times. The gene calls are TRBV10-3 and TRBJ1-1, with D possibly being TRBD1 (6 bases). The V end was cut by 8 bases, the J end by 2 bases, with 18 bases between. The CDR3 sequence is 15 residues long. Germline CDR1 ENHRY, CDR2 SYGVKD. The CDR3 sequence is CAIGRDINPNTEAFF. The CDR3 DNA reads TGTGCCATCGGTAGGGACATCAACCCCAACACTGAAGCTTTCTTT.

Only a few counts were recorded for this clonotype. V usage is TRBV12-3 or TRBV12-4 and J usage is TRBJ1-1; TRBD1 might be the D (5 bases). The germline V and J ends were trimmed by 6 bases and 4 bases, with 18 bases remaining between them. The CDR3 totals 15 residues. CDR3 sequence: CASRETRGGSTEAFF. Written as DNA, the CDR3 is TGTGCCAGCAGAGAGACAAGGGGTGGGAGCACTGAAGCTTTCTTT.

The chain recombines TRBV10-3 with TRBJ2-5; D may be TRBD1 (6 bases). V was pared by 8 bases and J by 4 bases, with 14 bases between. In germline, CDR1 is ENHRY, CDR2 SYGVKD. The CDR3 contains 13 residues. CDR3 sequence (DNA): TGTGCCATCCGACAGGTCGAGAGAGAGACCCAGTACTTC. It encodes CAIRQVERETQYF.